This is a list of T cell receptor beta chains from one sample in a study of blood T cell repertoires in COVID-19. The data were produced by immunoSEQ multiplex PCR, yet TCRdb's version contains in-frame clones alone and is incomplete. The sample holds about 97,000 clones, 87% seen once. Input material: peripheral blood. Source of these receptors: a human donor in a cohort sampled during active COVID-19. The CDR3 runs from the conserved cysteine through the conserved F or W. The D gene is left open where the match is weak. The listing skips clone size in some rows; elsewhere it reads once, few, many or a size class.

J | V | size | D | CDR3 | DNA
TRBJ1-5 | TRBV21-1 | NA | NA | CASKGEGDSNQPQHF | TGTGCCAGCAAGGGGGAGGGGGATAGCAATCAGCCCCAGCATTTT
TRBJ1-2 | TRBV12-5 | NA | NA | CASAQGGNYGYTF | TGTGCTAGTGCCCAGGGAGGGAACTATGGCTACACCTTC
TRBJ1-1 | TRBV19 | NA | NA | CASSMFGASNTEAFF | TGTGCCAGTAGTATGTTTGGGGCCTCGAACACTGAAGCTTTCTTT
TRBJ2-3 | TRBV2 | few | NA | CASSESEDTQYF | TGTGCCAGCAGTGAAAGCGAAGATACGCAGTATTTT
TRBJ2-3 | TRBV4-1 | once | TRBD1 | CASSLSSTGGIADTQYF | TGCGCCAGCAGCCTTTCCTCGACAGGGGGAATCGCAGATACGCAGTATTTT
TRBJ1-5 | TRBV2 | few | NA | CASRAEQPQHF | TGTGCCAGCAGGGCGGAGCAGCCCCAGCATTTT
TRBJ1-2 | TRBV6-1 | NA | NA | CASSDGGVANYGYTF | TGTGCCAGCAGTGATGGGGGGGTCGCTAACTATGGCTACACCTTC
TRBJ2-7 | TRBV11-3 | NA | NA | CASSSAVAYEQYF | TGTGCCAGCAGCTCCGCGGTAGCCTACGAGCAGTACTTC
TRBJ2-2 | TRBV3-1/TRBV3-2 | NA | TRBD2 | CASSTQNLGLAGAGSAGELFF | TGTGCCAGCAGCACTCAAAACTTGGGACTAGCGGGAGCCGGTTCTGCCGGGGAGCTGTTTTTT
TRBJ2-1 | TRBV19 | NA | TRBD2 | CASSPLRGGDEQFF | TGTGCCAGTAGTCCCCTACGGGGGGGCGATGAGCAGTTCTTC
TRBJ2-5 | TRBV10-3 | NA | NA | CAISDGGKGIQETQYF | TGTGCCATCAGTGATGGCGGGAAGGGAATACAAGAGACCCAGTACTTC
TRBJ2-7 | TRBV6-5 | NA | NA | CASSRETGASYEQYF | TGTGCCAGCAGCCGAGAAACGGGAGCCTCCTACGAGCAGTACTTC
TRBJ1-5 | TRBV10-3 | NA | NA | CAIRGQRDQPQHF | TGTGCCATCAGGGGACAACGGGATCAGCCCCAGCATTTT
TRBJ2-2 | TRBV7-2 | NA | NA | CASSLQTVTNTGELFF | TGTGCCAGCAGCTTGCAGACAGTCACGAACACCGGGGAGCTGTTTTTT
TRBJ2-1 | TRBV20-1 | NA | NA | CSAREEQFF | TGCAGTGCCCGAGAGGAGCAGTTCTTC
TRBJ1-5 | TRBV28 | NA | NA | CASSFYLSSGNQPQHF | TGTGCCAGCAGTTTTTACTTAAGCAGCGGGAATCAGCCCCAGCATTTT
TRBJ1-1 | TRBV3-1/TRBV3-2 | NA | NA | CASSPGAGEAFF | TGTGCCAGCAGTCCAGGGGCCGGTGAAGCTTTCTTT
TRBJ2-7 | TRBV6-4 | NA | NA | CASSKEHGDYEQYF | TGTGCCAGCAGTAAAGAGCACGGGGACTACGAGCAGTACTTC
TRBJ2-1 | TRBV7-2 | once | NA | CASSLESPGRYLSEQFF | TGTGCCAGCAGCTTAGAATCGCCAGGGCGGTATCTAAGTGAGCAGTTCTTC
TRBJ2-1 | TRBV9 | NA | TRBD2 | CASSVAPLAGGQGEQFF | TGTGCCAGCAGCGTAGCCCCCCTAGCGGGAGGCCAGGGTGAGCAGTTCTTC
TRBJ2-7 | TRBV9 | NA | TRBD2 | CASSVGASGGSYEQYF | TGTGCCAGCAGCGTAGGGGCGAGCGGGGGCTCCTACGAGCAGTACTTC
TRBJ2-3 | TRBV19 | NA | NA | CASSRGTFPSTDTQYF | TGTGCCAGTAGTAGGGGGACTTTCCCTAGCACAGATACGCAGTATTTT
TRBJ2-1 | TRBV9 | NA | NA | CASSVAGVTEQFF | TGTGCCAGCAGCGTGGCAGGGGTCACTGAGCAGTTCTTC
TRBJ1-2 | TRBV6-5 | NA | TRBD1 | CASRRDRAGYGYTF | TGTGCCAGCAGACGGGACAGGGCAGGCTATGGCTACACCTTC
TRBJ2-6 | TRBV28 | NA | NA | CASSPGSPSGANVLTF | TGTGCCAGCAGTCCCGGGTCCCCCTCTGGGGCCAACGTCCTGACTTTC
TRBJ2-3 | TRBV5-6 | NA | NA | CASSLAIDSSTDTQYF | TGTGCCAGCAGCTTGGCCATAGACAGCAGCACAGATACGCAGTATTTT
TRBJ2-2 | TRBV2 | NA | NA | CAGTQGNGELFF | TGTGCCGGGACACAGGGCAACGGGGAGCTGTTTTTT
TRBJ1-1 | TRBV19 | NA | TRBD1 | CASSMAQGAEAFF | TGTGCCAGTAGTATGGCACAGGGGGCAGAAGCTTTCTTT
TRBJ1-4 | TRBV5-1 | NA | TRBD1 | CASSFGTGVEKLFF | TGCGCCAGCAGCTTCGGGACAGGGGTTGAAAAACTGTTTTTT
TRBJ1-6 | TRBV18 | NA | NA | CASSTAGGSPLHF | TGTGCCAGCTCGACAGCAGGAGGGTCACCCCTCCACTTT
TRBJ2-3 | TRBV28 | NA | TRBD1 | CASSSGGTGGRDTQYF | TGTGCCAGCAGTTCCGGAGGGACAGGGGGTAGGGATACGCAGTATTTT